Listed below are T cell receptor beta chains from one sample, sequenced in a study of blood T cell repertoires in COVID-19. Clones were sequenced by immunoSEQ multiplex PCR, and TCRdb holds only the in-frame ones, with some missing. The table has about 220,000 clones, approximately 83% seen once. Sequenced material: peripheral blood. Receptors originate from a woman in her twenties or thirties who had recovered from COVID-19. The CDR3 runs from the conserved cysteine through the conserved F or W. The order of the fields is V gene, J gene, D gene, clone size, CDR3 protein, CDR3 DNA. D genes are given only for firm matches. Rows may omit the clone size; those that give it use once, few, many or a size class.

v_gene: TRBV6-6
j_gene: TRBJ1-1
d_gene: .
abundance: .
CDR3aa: CASSWGGGTEAFF
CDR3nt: TGTGCCAGCAGTTGGGGCGGGGGCACTGAAGCTTTCTTT

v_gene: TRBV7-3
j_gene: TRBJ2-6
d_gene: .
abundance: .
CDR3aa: CASSFGRISGANVLTF
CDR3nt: TGTGCCAGCAGCTTTGGCCGTATCTCTGGGGCCAACGTCCTGACTTTC

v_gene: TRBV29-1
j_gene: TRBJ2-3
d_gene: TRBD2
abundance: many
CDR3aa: CSVAGTSGADTQYF
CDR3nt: TGCAGCGTTGCCGGGACTAGCGGGGCAGATACGCAGTATTTT

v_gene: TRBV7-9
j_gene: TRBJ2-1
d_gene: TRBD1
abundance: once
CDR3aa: CASSPGTANEQFF
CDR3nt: TGTGCCAGCAGCCCCGGGACAGCCAATGAGCAGTTCTTC

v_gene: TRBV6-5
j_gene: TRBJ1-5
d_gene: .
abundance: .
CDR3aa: CASSRGSQPQHF
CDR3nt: TGTGCCAGCAGCAGGGGCAGTCAGCCCCAGCATTTT

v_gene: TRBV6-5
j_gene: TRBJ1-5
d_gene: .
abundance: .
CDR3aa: CASRPGIVGNQPQHF
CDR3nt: TGTGCCAGCCGGCCGGGAATCGTAGGCAATCAGCCCCAGCATTTT

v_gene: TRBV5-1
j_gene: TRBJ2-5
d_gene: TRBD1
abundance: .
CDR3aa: CASSLVGTGQETQYF
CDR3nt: TGCGCCAGCAGCTTGGTAGGGACAGGACAAGAGACCCAGTACTTC

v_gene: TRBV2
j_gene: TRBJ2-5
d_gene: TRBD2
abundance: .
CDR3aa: CASSGLAGGRRETQYF
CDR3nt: TGTGCCAGCAGTGGACTAGCGGGGGGGCGGCGAGAGACCCAGTACTTC

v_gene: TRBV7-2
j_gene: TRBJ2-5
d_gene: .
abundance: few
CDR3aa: CASTLRGVQETQYF
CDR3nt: TGTGCCAGCACCTTACGCGGTGTCCAAGAGACCCAGTACTTC

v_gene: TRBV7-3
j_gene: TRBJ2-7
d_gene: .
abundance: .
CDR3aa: CASSLHGTYEQYF
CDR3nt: TGTGCCAGCAGCTTACACGGGACCTACGAGCAGTACTTC

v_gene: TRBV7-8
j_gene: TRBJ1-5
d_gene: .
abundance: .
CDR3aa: CASSQRRGGSYQPQHF
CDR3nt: TGTGCCAGCAGCCAGCGGAGAGGAGGGTCCTATCAGCCCCAGCATTTT

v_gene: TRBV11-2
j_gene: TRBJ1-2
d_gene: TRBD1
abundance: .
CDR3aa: CASSLALARGPNYGYTF
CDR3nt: TGTGCCAGCAGCTTAGCCTTAGCCAGGGGGCCTAACTATGGCTACACCTTC

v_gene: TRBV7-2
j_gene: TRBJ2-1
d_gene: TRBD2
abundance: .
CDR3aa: CASSLSSGGEFF
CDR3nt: TGTGCCAGCAGCTTAAGTAGCGGGGGGGAGTTCTTC

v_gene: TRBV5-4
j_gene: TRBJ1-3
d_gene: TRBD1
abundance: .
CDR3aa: CASRPGTVGNTIYF
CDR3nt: TGTGCCAGCAGACCCGGGACAGTTGGAAACACCATATATTTT

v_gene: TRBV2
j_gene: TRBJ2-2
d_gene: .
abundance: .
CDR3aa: CASRLAVTGELFF
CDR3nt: TGTGCCAGCAGACTAGCCGTCACCGGGGAGCTGTTTTTT

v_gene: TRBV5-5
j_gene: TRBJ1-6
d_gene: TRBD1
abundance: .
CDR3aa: CASSLEGAGSNSPLHF
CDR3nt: TGTGCCAGCAGCTTGGAGGGGGCAGGGTCTAATTCACCCCTCCACTTT

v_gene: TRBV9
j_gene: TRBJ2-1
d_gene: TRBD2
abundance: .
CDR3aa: CASSTTSGNYNEQFF
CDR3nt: TGTGCCAGCAGCACGACTAGCGGGAACTACAATGAGCAGTTCTTC

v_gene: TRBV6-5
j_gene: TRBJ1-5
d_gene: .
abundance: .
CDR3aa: CASSSTGLSQPQHF
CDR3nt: TGTGCCAGCAGTTCAACAGGGTTGAGTCAGCCCCAGCATTTT

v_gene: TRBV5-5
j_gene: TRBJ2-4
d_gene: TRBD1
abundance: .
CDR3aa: CASSLADRGTIAKNIQYF
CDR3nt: TGTGCCAGCAGCTTGGCTGACAGGGGGACCATAGCCAAAAACATTCAGTACTTC

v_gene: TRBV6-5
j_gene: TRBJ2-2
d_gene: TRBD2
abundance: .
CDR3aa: CASTGTSSTGELFF
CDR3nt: TGTGCCAGCACTGGGACTAGTTCAACCGGGGAGCTGTTTTTT

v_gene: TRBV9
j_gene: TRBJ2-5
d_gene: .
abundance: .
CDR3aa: CASSGTGGETQYF
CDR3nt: TGTGCCAGCAGCGGGACCGGCGGGGAGACCCAGTACTTC

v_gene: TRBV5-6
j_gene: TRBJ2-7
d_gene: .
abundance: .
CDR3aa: CASSLAGEGRYEQYF
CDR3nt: TGTGCCAGCAGCTTGGCCGGGGAAGGGAGGTACGAGCAGTACTTC

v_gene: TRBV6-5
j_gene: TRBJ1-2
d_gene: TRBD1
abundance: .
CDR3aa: CASKGQGAGGYTF
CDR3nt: TGTGCCAGCAAAGGGCAGGGGGCGGGTGGCTACACCTTC

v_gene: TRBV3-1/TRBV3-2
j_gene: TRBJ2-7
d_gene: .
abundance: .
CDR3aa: CASSQVAGNHEQYF
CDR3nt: TGTGCCAGCAGCCAAGTGGCGGGTAACCACGAGCAGTACTTC

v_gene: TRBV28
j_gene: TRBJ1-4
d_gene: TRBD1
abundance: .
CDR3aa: CASSHGMVTGGYEKLFF
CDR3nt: TGTGCCAGCAGCCACGGTATGGTAACAGGGGGCTATGAAAAACTGTTTTTT

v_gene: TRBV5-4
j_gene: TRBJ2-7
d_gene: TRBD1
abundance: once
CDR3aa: CASSPGQGYSYEQYF
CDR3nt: TGTGCCAGCAGCCCCGGACAGGGCTACTCCTACGAGCAGTACTTC